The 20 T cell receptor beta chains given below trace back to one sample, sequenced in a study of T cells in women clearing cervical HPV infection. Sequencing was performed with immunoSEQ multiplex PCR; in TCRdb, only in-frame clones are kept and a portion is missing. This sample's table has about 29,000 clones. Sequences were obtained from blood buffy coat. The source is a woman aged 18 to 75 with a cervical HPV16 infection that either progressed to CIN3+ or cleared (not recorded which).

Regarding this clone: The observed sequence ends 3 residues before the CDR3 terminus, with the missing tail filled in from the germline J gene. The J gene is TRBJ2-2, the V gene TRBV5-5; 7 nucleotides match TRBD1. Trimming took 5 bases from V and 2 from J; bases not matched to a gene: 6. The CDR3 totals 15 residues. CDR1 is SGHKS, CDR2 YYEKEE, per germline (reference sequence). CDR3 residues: CASSTGTENTGELFF. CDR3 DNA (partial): TGTGCCAGCAGTACCGGGACAGAAAACACCGGGGAG. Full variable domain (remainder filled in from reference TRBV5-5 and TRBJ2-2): DAGVTQSPTHLIKTRGQQVTLRCSPISGHKSVSWYQQVLGQGPQFIFQYYEKEERGRGNFPDRFSARQFPNYSSELNVNALLLGDSALYLCASSTGTENTGELFFGEGSRLTVL.

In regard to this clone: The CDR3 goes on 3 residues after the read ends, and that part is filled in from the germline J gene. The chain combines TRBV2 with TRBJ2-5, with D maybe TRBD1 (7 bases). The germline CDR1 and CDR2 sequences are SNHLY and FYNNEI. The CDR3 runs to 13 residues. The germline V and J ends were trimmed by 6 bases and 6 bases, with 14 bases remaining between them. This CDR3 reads CASRTGRGKTQYF. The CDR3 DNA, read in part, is TGTGCCAGCAGGACAGGGCGGGGTAAGACC. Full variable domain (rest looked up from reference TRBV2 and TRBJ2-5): EPEVTQTPSHQVTQMGQEVILRCVPISNHLYFYWYRQILGQKVEFLVSFYNNEISEKSEIFDDQFSVERPDGSNFTLKIRSTKLEDSAMYFCASRTGRGKTQYFGPGTRLLVL.

Incomplete CDR3 DNA: TGTGCCAGCAGTGACACTAGCGGGGTTTATGAG. This codes for CASSDTSGVYE. The whole CDR3 protein is CASSDTSGVYEQFF. The genes are TRBV6-4 and TRBJ2-1; the match to TRBD2 covers 10 bases. The observed sequence ends 3 residues before the CDR3 terminus, with the missing tail filled in from the germline J gene. Per germline, CDR1 MRHNA and CDR2 SNTAGT. V shed 2 bases, J shed 8 bases, and the junction held 3 bases outside the gene matches. The CDR3 spans 14 residues.

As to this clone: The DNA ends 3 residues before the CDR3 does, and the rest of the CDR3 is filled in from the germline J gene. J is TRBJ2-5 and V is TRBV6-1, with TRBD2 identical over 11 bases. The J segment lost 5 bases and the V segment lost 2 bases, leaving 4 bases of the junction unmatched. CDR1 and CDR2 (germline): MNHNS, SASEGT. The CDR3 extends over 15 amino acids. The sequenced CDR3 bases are TGTGCCAGCAGTGAACTAGCGGGAGGTGGGGAGACC. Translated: CASSELAGGGET. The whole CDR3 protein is CASSELAGGGETQYF.

Partial CDR3 DNA: TGTGCCAGCAGCTTTGGACAGGTTGGCTCCCCTGAA. Translation gives CASSFGQVGSPE. The whole CDR3 sequence reads CASSFGQVGSPEAFF. The chain couples TRBV5-8 to TRBJ1-1; 7 nucleotides line up with TRBD1. The read terminates 3 residues ahead of where the CDR3 ends, so the germline J gene completes it. V lost 2 bases to trimming and J lost 6 bases; unmatched junction nucleotides: 10. The CDR3 length is 15 residues. The germline V gene has CDR1 SGHTS and CDR2 YDEGEE.

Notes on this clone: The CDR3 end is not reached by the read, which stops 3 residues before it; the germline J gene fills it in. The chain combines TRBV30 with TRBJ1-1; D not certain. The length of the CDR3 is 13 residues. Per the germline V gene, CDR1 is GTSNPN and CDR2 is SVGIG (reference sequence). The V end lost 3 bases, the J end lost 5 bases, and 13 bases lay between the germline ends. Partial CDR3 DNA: TGTGCCTGGAGACGAAGGTTCGAGACTGAA. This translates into CAWRRRFETE. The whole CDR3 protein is CAWRRRFETEAFF.

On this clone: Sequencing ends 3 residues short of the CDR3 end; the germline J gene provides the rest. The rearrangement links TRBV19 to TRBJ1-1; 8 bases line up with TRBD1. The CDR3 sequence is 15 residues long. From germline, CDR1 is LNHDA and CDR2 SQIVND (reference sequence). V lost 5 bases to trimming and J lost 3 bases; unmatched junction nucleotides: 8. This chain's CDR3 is CASSVFATGDTEAFF. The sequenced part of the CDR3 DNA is TGTGCCAGTAGTGTCTTCGCGACAGGGGACACTGAA.

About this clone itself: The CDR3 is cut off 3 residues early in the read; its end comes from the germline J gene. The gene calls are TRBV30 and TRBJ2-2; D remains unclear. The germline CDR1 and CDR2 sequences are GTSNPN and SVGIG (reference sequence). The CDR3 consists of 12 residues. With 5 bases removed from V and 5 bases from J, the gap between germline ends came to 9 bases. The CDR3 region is CAWVGQTGELFF. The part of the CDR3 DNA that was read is TGTGCCTGGGTAGGGCAAACCGGGGAG.

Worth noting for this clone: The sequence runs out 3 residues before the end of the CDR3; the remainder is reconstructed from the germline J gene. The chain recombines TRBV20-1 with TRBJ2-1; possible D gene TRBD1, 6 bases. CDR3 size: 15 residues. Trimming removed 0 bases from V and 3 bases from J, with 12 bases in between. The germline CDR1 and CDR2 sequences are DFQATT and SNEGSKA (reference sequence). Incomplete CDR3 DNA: TGCAGTGCTAGAGATGGGACAACCATCTACAATGAG. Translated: CSARDGTTIYNE. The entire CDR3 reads CSARDGTTIYNEQFF.

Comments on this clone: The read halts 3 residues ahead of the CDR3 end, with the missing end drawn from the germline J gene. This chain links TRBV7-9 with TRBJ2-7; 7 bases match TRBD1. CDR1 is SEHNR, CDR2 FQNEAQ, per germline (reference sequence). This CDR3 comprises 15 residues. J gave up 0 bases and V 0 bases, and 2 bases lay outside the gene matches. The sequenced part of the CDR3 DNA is TGTGCCAGCAGCTTAGCGAGACAGGGCTCCTACGAG. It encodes CASSLARQGSYE. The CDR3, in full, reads CASSLARQGSYEQYF. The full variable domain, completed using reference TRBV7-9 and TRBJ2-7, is DTGVSQNPRHKITKRGQNVTFRCDPISEHNRLYWYRQTLGQGPEFLTYFQNEAQLEKSRLLSDRFSAERPKGSFSTLEIQRTEQGDSAMYLCASSLARQGSYEQYFGPGTRLTVT.

The CDR3 bases that were read are TGTGCCAGCAGCCGCGGGAGGGCCTACGAG. It encodes CASSRGRAYE. The full CDR3 protein is CASSRGRAYEQYF. This chain links TRBV5-6 with TRBJ2-7; 9 bases match TRBD2. The read terminates 3 residues before the CDR3 end, so the remaining end is supplied by the germline J gene. Trimming took 4 bases from V and 2 from J; bases not matched to a gene: 1. Germline V gene sequence: CDR1 SGHDT, CDR2 YYEEEE. CDR3 length equals 13 residues.

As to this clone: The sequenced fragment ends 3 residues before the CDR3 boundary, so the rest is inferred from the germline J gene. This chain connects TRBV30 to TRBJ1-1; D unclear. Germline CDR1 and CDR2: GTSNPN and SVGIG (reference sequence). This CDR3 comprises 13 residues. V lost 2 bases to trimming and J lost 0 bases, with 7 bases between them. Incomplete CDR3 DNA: TGTGCCTGGAGTCGGGGTATGAACACTGAA. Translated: CAWSRGMNTE. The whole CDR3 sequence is CAWSRGMNTEAFF. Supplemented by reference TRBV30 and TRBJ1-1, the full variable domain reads SQTIHQWPATLVQPVGSPLSLECTVEGTSNPNLYWYRQAAGRGLQLLFYSVGIGQISSEVPQNLSASRPQDRQFILSSKKLLLSDSGFYLCAWSRGMNTEAFFGQGTRLTVV.

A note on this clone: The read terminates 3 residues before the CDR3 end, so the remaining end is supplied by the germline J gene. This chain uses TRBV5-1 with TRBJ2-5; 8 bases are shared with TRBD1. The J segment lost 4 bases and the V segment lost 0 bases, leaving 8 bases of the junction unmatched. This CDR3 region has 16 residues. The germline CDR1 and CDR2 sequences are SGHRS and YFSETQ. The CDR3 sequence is CASSLEPGGASETQYF. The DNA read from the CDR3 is TGCGCCAGCAGCTTGGAGCCAGGGGGCGCATCAGAGACC.

CDR3 DNA, as far as it was read: TGCAGTGCTGGGGCTAGCGACTCCTACGAG. It yields the protein CSAGASDSYE. The whole CDR3 is CSAGASDSYEQYF. The genes are TRBV20-1 and TRBJ2-7; possible D gene TRBD2, 6 bases. The CDR3 end falls 3 residues outside the read, so it is completed with the germline J gene. The CDR3 runs 13 residues. Trimming took off 5 bases at V and 0 bases at J, with 11 bases between the two ends. Germline CDR1 is DFQATT and CDR2 is SNEGSKA (reference sequence).

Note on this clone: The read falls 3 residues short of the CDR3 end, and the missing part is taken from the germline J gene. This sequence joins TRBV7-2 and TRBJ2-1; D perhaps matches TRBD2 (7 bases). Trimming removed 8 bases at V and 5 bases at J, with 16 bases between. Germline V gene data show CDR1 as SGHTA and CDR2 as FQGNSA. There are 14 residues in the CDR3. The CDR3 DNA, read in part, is TGTGCCAGCGGAGGTGGGGGGGCCAACAATGAG. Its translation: CASGGGGANNE. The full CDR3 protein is CASGGGGANNEQFF.

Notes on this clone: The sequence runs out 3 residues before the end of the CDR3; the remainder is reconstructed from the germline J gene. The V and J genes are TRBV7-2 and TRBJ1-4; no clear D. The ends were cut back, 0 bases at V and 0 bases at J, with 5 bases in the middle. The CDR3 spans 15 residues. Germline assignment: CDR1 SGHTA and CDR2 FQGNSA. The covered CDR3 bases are TGTGCCAGCAGCTTAGCGGCTGCAACTAATGAAAAA. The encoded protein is CASSLAAATNEK. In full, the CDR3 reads CASSLAAATNEKLFF.

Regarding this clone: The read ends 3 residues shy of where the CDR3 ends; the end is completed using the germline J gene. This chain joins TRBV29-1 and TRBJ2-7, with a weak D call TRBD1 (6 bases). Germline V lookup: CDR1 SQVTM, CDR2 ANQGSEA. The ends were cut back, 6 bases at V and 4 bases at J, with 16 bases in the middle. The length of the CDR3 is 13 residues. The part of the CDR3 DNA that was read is TGCAGCGTGGACGACAGCACAGGGTACGAG. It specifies CSVDDSTGYE. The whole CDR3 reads CSVDDSTGYEQYF.

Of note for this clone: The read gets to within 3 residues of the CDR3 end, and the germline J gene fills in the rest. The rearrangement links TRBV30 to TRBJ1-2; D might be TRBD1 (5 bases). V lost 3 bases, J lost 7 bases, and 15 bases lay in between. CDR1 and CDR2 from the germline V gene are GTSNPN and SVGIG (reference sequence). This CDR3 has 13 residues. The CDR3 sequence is CAWRWGGSGGYTF. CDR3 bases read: TGTGCCTGGAGATGGGGGGGTTCGGGTGGC.

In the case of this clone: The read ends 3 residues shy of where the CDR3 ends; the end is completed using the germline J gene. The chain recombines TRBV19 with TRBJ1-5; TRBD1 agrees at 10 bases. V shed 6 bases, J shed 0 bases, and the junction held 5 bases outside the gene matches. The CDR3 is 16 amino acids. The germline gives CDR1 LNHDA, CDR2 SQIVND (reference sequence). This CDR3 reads CASRGQGSTSNQPQHF. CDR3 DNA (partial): TGTGCCAGTAGGGGACAGGGGTCGACTAGCAATCAGCCC.

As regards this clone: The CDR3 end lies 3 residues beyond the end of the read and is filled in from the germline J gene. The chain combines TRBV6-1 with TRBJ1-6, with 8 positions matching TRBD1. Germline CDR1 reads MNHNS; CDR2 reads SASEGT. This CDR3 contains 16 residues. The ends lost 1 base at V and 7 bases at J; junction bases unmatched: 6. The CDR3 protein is CASSEGTGGLNSPLHF. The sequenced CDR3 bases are TGTGCCAGCAGTGAAGGCACAGGGGGGCTAAATTCACCC.